This T cell receptor beta chain was sequenced during a study of blood T cell repertoires in COVID-19. Study overall: The samples span acute and convalescent COVID-19 from the United States, Italy and Spain.

Participants, about 18 to 89 years old, spanned 25 or so US areas. The study counted Cohort 3 donors as recovered given two negative PCRs, clearance, or symptom resolution. Germline CDR1 and CDR2: PRHDT and FYEKMQ (reference sequence). The V end was cut by 3 bases, the J end by 0 bases, with 11 bases between. This CDR3 has 16 residues. Original handling: Using reference gene primer amplification, nucleated cell counts were estimated. The repertoire was sequenced with immunoSEQ multiplex PCR; TCRdb's copy has only in-frame clones and lacks some. From that table come the V and J calls and clone size; the DNA was used to work out D and trimming. This table has a few hundred thousand clones, more than 85% appearing once.

Sequencing was done on a sample of PBMCs or T cells enriched from blood (not recorded which). The clonotype comes from a woman aged 30 to 39 who had recovered from COVID-19. The genes are TRBV13 and TRBJ1-4; D is ambiguous. The CDR3 coding sequence is TGTGCCAGCAGCTTGGGAGCGGGAGCAACTAATGAAAAACTGTTTTTT. It specifies CASSLGAGATNEKLFF. The whole variable domain, remainder taken from reference TRBV13 and TRBJ1-4, is AAGVIQSPRHLIKEKRETATLKCYPIPRHDTVYWYQQGPGQDPQFLISFYEKMQSDKGSIPDRFSAQQFSDYHSELNMSSLELGDSALYFCASSLGAGATNEKLFFGSGTQLSVL.